This entry features one TCR beta chain sequence. This sample is drawn from a study of PD-1 blockade in classical Hodgkin lymphoma. Here immunoSEQ multiplex PCR was the method, and the copy in TCRdb shows in-frame clones only, minus some. The sample includes 70,000 or so clones, roughly 93% seen only once; the top ten take more than 2%. Sample time point: newly diagnosed, previously untreated cHL patient sample. Trimming at V came to 7 bases and at J to 0 bases, leaving 7 bases not matched to a gene. Germline CDR1 SGHDT, CDR2 YYEEEE. This CDR3 spans 15 amino acids. The chain links TRBV5-6 to TRBJ1-1; TRBD1 matches 9 bases. The TCR sequence derives from a human donor with classical Hodgkin lymphoma. Sequencing was carried out using peripheral blood mononuclear cells (PBMCs). In nucleotides, the CDR3 is TGTGCCAGCCGTCACAGGGGGCTAATGAACACTGAAGCTTTCTTT. Protein: CASRHRGLMNTEAFF.